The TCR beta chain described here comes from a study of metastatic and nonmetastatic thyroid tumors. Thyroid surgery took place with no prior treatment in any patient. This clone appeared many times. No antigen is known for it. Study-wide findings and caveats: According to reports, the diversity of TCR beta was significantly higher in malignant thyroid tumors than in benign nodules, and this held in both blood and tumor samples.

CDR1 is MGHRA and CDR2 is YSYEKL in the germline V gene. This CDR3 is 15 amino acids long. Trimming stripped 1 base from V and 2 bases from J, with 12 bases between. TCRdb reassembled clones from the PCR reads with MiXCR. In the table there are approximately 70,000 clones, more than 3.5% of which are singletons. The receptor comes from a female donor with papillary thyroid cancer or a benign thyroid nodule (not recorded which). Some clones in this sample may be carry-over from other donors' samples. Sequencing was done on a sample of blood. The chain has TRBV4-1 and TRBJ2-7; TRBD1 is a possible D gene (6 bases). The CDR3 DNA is TGCGCCAGCAGCCAAGCGTCCCAGGGGCCCTACGAGCAGTACTTC. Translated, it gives CASSQASQGPYEQYF.